These 23 T cell receptor beta chains were all obtained from the same sample, sequenced in a study of cytomegalovirus exposure and HLA in healthy donors. PCR amplification relied on 60 Vbeta primers (plus 13 Jbeta primers). Profiling relied on immunoSEQ multiplex PCR, and the TCRdb table lists in-frame clones only, not all of them. The data contain more than 95,000 clones, approximately 70% of them singletons. The sequencing input was PBMCs. The receptor set was obtained from a man in his 60s in good health and CMV-seropositive.

V usage is TRBV11-2 and J usage is TRBJ2-3; 14 bases align to TRBD2. Germline assignment: CDR1 SGHAT and CDR2 FQNNGV. This CDR3 contains 17 residues. Trimming cost V 2 bases and J 1 base; bases outside gene matches: 2. The CDR3 bases are TGTGCCAGCAGCTTACTGGGACTAGCGGGGGGCACAGATACGCAGTATTTT. It translates to CASSLLGLAGGTDTQYF. Using reference TRBV11-2 and TRBJ2-3 for the parts outside the CDR3, the full variable domain is EAGVAQSPRYKIIEKRQSVAFWCNPISGHATLYWYQQILGQGPKLLIQFQNNGVVDDSQLPKDRFSAERLKGVDSTLKIQPAKLEDSAVYLCASSLLGLAGGTDTQYFGPGTRLTVL.

CDR3 residues: CASSPMSGANVLTF. CDR3 bases: TGTGCCAGCAGCCCCATGTCTGGGGCCAACGTCCTGACTTTC. The chain recombines TRBV9 with TRBJ2-6; D gene unclear. V shed 4 bases and J shed 1 base, with 6 bases lying between them. The CDR3 loop spans 14 amino acids. Per germline, CDR1 SGDLS and CDR2 YYNGEE.

This sequence joins TRBV4-1 and TRBJ2-7, with 8 bases aligning to TRBD2. Germline-derived CDR1 and CDR2 are MGHRA and YSYEKL. This CDR3 region has 16 residues. The ends lost 4 bases at V and 2 bases at J; junction bases unmatched: 10. This CDR3 is CASSPGLAGLTYEQYF. CDR3 nucleotides: TGCGCCAGCAGCCCCGGACTAGCAGGACTCACCTACGAGCAGTACTTC.

The J gene is TRBJ2-7, the V gene TRBV21-1; the D call of TRBD1 is as the table states it, not checked on the DNA. TRBV21-1 is labeled a pseudogene. This CDR3 spans 10 amino acids. The DNA of the CDR3 is TGTGCCAGCTGGCAGGGGGAGCAGTACTTC. Its translation is CASWQGEQYF.

The V call is TRBV6-5, the J call TRBJ2-2; 9 bases are a match to TRBD1. Germline V gene lookup returns CDR1 MNHEY and CDR2 SVGAGI. V was pared by 2 bases and J by 6 bases, with 4 bases of the junction left unmatched. The CDR3 covers 15 residues. The CDR3 nucleotides read TGTGCCAGCAGTTACCGGGACAGGGTATCCGGGGAGCTGTTTTTT. Amino acids: CASSYRDRVSGELFF.

The chain is built from TRBV4-2 and TRBJ1-2; no clear D. V shed 1 base and J shed 0 bases, with 3 bases lying between them. The CDR3 runs 13 residues. Per germline, CDR1 LGHNA and CDR2 YNFKEQ. CDR3 region: CASSQAANYGYTF. CDR3 DNA: TGTGCCAGCAGCCAAGCAGCTAACTATGGCTACACCTTC.

This chain uses TRBV27 with TRBJ2-7, with TRBD1 identical over 10 bases. This CDR3 has 17 residues. The germline gives CDR1 MNHEY, CDR2 SMNVEV (reference sequence). The ends lost 6 bases at V and 2 bases at J; junction bases unmatched: 13. The CDR3 loop is CASSRSWGDRGPYEQYF. The CDR3 region has the DNA TGTGCCAGCAGCCGGAGCTGGGGGGACAGGGGACCCTACGAGCAGTACTTC.

J is TRBJ2-7 and V is TRBV19, with TRBD2 matching 7 bases. The CDR3 runs 12 residues. CDR1 is LNHDA, CDR2 SQIVND, per germline (reference sequence). With V trimmed by 2 bases and J by 9 bases, 4 bases remained unmatched. Here the CDR3 DNA reads TGTGCCAGTAGTATACGGGGGGAGGCGCAGTACTTC. Protein product: CASSIRGEAQYF.

The chain couples TRBV30 to TRBJ1-6; unclear D gene. This CDR3 spans 13 amino acids. Germline V gene data show CDR1 as GTSNPN and CDR2 as SVGIG (reference sequence). The V gene lost 3 bases and the J gene lost 0 bases, with 3 bases spanning the gap. In DNA form, the CDR3 reads TGTGCCTGGAGGAGCTCCTATAATTCACCCCTCCACTTT. The encoded protein is CAWRSSYNSPLHF.

The chain carries TRBV7-9 and TRBJ2-7; D is undetermined. V was shortened by 0 bases and J by 2 bases, with 5 bases between the two germline ends. This CDR3 comprises 13 residues. CDR1 is SEHNR, CDR2 FQNEAQ, per germline (reference sequence). In nucleotides, the CDR3 is TGTGCCAGCAGCTTAGCCCCAACCTACGAGCAGTACTTC. Its translation: CASSLAPTYEQYF. The full variable domain, completed using reference TRBV7-9 and TRBJ2-7, is DTGVSQNPRHKITKRGQNVTFRCDPISEHNRLYWYRQTLGQGPEFLTYFQNEAQLEKSRLLSDRFSAERPKGSFSTLEIQRTEQGDSAMYLCASSLAPTYEQYFGPGTRLTVT.

This clone was seen a handful of times. V gene TRBV5-1 combines with J gene TRBJ2-6; D is possibly TRBD1 (6 bases). Deletions cut 4 bases from V and 4 bases from J, with 9 bases between. This CDR3 region has 14 residues. CDR1 is SGHRS and CDR2 is YFSETQ in the germline V gene. This chain's CDR3 is CASSGQIGANVLTF. CDR3 DNA: TGCGCCAGCAGCGGACAGATCGGGGCCAACGTCCTGACTTTC.

The rearrangement joins TRBV7-2 to TRBJ2-3; 8 nucleotides line up with TRBD2. V trimming: 3 bases; J trimming: 1 base; junction bases outside the gene matches: 3. The CDR3 has 15 amino acids. The germline V gene has CDR1 SGHTA and CDR2 FQGNSA. CDR3 sequence: CASSLGRGGTDTQYF. CDR3 bases: TGTGCCAGCAGCTTGGGGCGGGGGGGCACAGATACGCAGTATTTT.

This chain connects TRBV11-2 to TRBJ1-6, with 7 positions matching TRBD1. Germline V gene sequence: CDR1 SGHAT, CDR2 FQNNGV. V gave up 3 bases and J gave up 10 bases; unmatched junction bases: 9. The CDR3 is 15 residues long. The CDR3 DNA reads as TGTGCCAGCAGCTTCAACCCAGGGGGGAGGTCACCCCTCCACTTT. Residues: CASSFNPGGRSPLHF.

The chain has TRBV5-6 and TRBJ1-2, with a tentative D call TRBD1 (6 bases). The V and J ends lost 1 base and 4 bases respectively, with 11 bases between them. The CDR3 runs to 14 residues. Germline CDR1 SGHDT, CDR2 YYEEEE. CDR3 coding DNA: TGTGCCAGCAGCTTGAGACAGGCCATCTATGGCTACACCTTC. This translates into CASSLRQAIYGYTF.

This chain links TRBV29-1 with TRBJ1-2; unclear D gene. This CDR3 region has 15 residues. Germline CDR1 is SQVTM and CDR2 is ANQGSEA. Deletions cut 4 bases from V and 5 bases from J, with 20 bases between. Here the CDR3 DNA reads TGCAGCGTTGGTCCCGGTTGGGCGGGATCATATGGCTACACCTTC. Encoded protein: CSVGPGWAGSYGYTF.

The V call is TRBV28, the J call TRBJ2-1; 12 nucleotides line up with TRBD2. This CDR3 region has 18 residues. CDR1 MDHEN and CDR2 SYDVKM come from the germline V gene. The V gene end was trimmed by 2 bases and the J gene end by 8 bases; junction bases not matched to a gene: 13. In nucleotides, the CDR3 is TGTGCCAGCAGTTTACCTGGAAAACTAGCGGGGGGCTTCGATGAGCAGTTCTTC. It encodes CASSLPGKLAGGFDEQFF. Variable domain in full (rest from reference TRBV28 and TRBJ2-1): DVKVTQSSRYLVKRTGEKVFLECVQDMDHENMFWYRQDPGLGLRLIYFSYDVKMKEKGDIPEGYSVSREKKERFSLILESASTNQTSMYLCASSLPGKLAGGFDEQFFGPGTRLTVL.

The chain couples TRBV27 to TRBJ2-2; D possibly corresponds to TRBD1 (6 bases). This CDR3 has 16 residues. Germline V gene lookup returns CDR1 MNHEY and CDR2 SMNVEV (reference sequence). V was shortened by 1 base and J by 1 base, with 10 bases between the two germline ends. The CDR3 coding sequence is TGTGCCAGCAGTTTATATCAGGGGTTGAACACCGGGGAGCTGTTTTTT. This gives the protein CASSLYQGLNTGELFF.

This clone was counted once. The chain recombines TRBV10-3 with TRBJ1-3, with no clear D. V was clipped by 4 bases and J by 2 bases, with 6 bases between them. Germline lookup yields CDR1 ENHRY and CDR2 SYGVKD. The CDR3 has 13 residues. The DNA for the CDR3 is TGTGCCATCAGTGTCCAGGCTGGAAACACCATATATTTT. Its protein is CAISVQAGNTIYF.

The chain combines TRBV6-5 with TRBJ2-2; 7 bases match TRBD2. The CDR3 is 16 residues long. V was clipped by 4 bases and J by 5 bases; unmatched bases: 10. CDR1 and CDR2 (germline): MNHEY, SVGAGI. In DNA, the CDR3 is TGTGCCAGCAGTTCTGTGGGGGGGGGTAGAACCGGGGAGCTGTTTTTT. It codes for CASSSVGGGRTGELFF.

This chain uses TRBV7-3 with TRBJ1-2; 10 positions agree with TRBD1. With V trimmed by 5 bases and J by 4 bases, 7 bases remained unmatched. The CDR3 extends over 15 amino acids. From germline, CDR1 is SGHTA and CDR2 FQGTGA. The CDR3 is CASSETGGEFYGYTF. The CDR3 bases are TGTGCCAGCAGCGAGACAGGGGGCGAATTCTATGGCTACACCTTC.

The chain employs TRBV18 and TRBJ2-1; 8 bases fit TRBD1. Per germline, CDR1 KGHSH and CDR2 LQKENI. The CDR3 covers 15 residues. The ends lost 2 bases at V and 5 bases at J; junction bases unmatched: 5. CDR3 coding DNA: TGTGCCAGCTCACCATTTGCGACAGGGGACAATGAGCAGTTCTTC. Its protein product is CASSPFATGDNEQFF.

The chain is built from TRBV5-4 and TRBJ2-3; 7 nucleotides line up with TRBD1. The germline V gene encodes CDR1 SGHNT and CDR2 YYREEE (reference sequence). V dropped 0 bases and J dropped 2; count of bases not matched to a gene: 3. The CDR3 has 15 residues. This CDR3 reads CASSLATGTTDTQYF. The DNA of the CDR3 is TGTGCCAGCAGCTTGGCGACAGGGACCACAGATACGCAGTATTTT.

The chain carries TRBV9 and TRBJ2-5; 7 bases map to TRBD1. CDR1 SGDLS and CDR2 YYNGEE come from the germline V gene. The CDR3 contains 15 residues. With 3 bases clipped from V and 4 bases from J, the junction kept 9 bases outside the gene matches. CDR3 protein: CASSARQGTRETQYF. The CDR3 bases are TGTGCCAGCAGCGCCCGACAGGGAACGAGAGAGACCCAGTACTTC. The whole variable domain, filled in from reference TRBV9 and TRBJ2-5, reads DSGVTQTPKHLITATGQRVTLRCSPRSGDLSVYWYQQSLDQGLQFLIQYYNGEERAKGNILERFSAQQFPDLHSELNLSSLELGDSALYFCASSARQGTRETQYFGPGTRLLVL.